These T cell receptor beta chains were read from a single sample in a study of regulatory T cells in long-lasting Graves disease. TCRdb analysed the multiplex PCR reads with MiXCR anew, one entry per CDR3 protein. The sample yields some 450,000 distinct CDR3 sequences, 15% to 20% seen once. Separately, the same data were catalogued under a study of T cells in Graves' hyperthyroidism and ophthalmopathy.

Sequences were derived from peripheral blood mononuclear cells (PBMCs), sampled at new diagnosis, from a patient treated with antithyroid drugs. Source of these receptors: a woman aged 25 to 39 with Graves disease. CDR3s include the opening cysteine and the closing phenylalanine or tryptophan. Each record gives: clone size, J gene, D gene, V gene, CDR3 protein, CDR3 DNA. D genes are given only for firm matches. Not every row has a clone size; where given, it reads once, few, many or a size class.

>NA|TRBJ2-5|TRBD2|TRBV28
CASSFPNWGGRFETQYF
TGTGCCAGCAGTTTCCCTAATTGGGGCGGGAGGTTTGAGACCCAGTACTTC
>many|TRBJ1-5|NA|TRBV11-2
CASSSVAGDGNQPQHF
TGTGCCAGCAGCTCCGTTGCGGGAGACGGCAATCAGCCCCAGCATTTT
>many|TRBJ1-2|NA|TRBV13
CASSFKGGDYGYTF
TGTGCCAGCAGCTTCAAAGGGGGTGACTATGGCTACACCTTC
>many|TRBJ2-7|TRBD2|TRBV20-1
CSARAHASGRADYEQYF
TGCAGTGCTAGAGCTCACGCTAGCGGGAGGGCCGACTACGAGCAGTACTTC
>many|TRBJ1-1|NA|TRBV6-1
CASALNTEAFF
TGTGCCAGCGCCTTGAACACTGAAGCTTTCTTT
>many|TRBJ2-7|NA|TRBV29-1
CSVEDRAGRDEQYF
TGCAGCGTTGAAGATCGTGCAGGGCGGGACGAGCAGTACTTC
>NA|TRBJ2-2|TRBD2|TRBV7-3
CASSCPGLAGIIANTGELFF
TGTGCCAGCAGCTGCCCGGGACTAGCGGGAATCATCGCGAACACCGGGGAGCTGTTTTTT
>many|TRBJ2-1|TRBD2|TRBV5-1
CASSRSVSGTHNEQFF
TGCGCCAGCAGTCGGTCAGTGAGCGGGACCCACAATGAGCAGTTCTTC
>many|TRBJ1-5|TRBD1|TRBV27
CASSLLPPGQGLLGNQPQHF
TGTGCCAGCAGTTTATTGCCCCCGGGACAGGGTTTGTTGGGCAATCAGCCCCAGCATTTT
>many|TRBJ2-2|NA|TRBV11-2
CASSSRTANTGELFF
TGTGCCAGCAGCTCTAGGACAGCGAACACCGGGGAGCTGTTTTTT
>many|TRBJ1-2|TRBD1|TRBV28
CASSLPRRQGANYGYTF
TGTGCCAGCAGTCTCCCCCGACGGCAGGGGGCTAACTATGGCTACACCTTC
>NA|TRBJ2-5|NA|TRBV15
CAPAECQRTPHLGCETQYF
TGTGCACCAGCAGAGTGCCAGCGGACCCCCCACCTGGGATGTGAGACCCAGTACTTC
>many|TRBJ2-1|NA|TRBV20-1
CSARDPVGGEQFF
TGCAGTGCTAGAGATCCGGTAGGGGGTGAGCAGTTCTTC
>many|TRBJ1-1|NA|TRBV7-9
CASSPGQGGFTEAFF
TGTGCCAGCAGCCCCGGTCAGGGTGGGTTCACTGAAGCTTTCTTT
>many|TRBJ2-7|TRBD1|TRBV28
CASSLTGGYYEQYF
TGTGCCAGCAGTCTGACAGGGGGGTACTACGAGCAGTACTTC
>NA|TRBJ2-7|NA|TRBV20-1
CSAPPISKFYEQYF
TGCAGTGCCCCCCCGATTTCTAAATTCTACGAGCAGTACTTC
>few|TRBJ1-1|NA|TRBV20-1
CSARVLGRGTEAFF
TGCAGTGCTAGAGTTCTGGGTCGGGGGACTGAAGCTTTCTTT
>NA|TRBJ1-1|NA|TRBV19
CASRGPGHFTEAFF
TGTGCCAGTAGGGGACCTGGCCATTTCACTGAAGCTTTCTTT
>NA|TRBJ2-7|NA|TRBV5-5
CASSLMPGAYEQYF
TGTGCCAGCAGCTTGATGCCTGGTGCCTACGAGCAGTACTTC
>few|TRBJ1-2|NA|TRBV6-1
CASSEKETYGYTF
TGTGCCAGCAGTGAAAAGGAAACCTATGGCTACACCTTC
>many|TRBJ2-7|TRBD1|TRBV10-3
CAISPDLGQGFYEQYF
TGTGCCATCAGTCCGGACCTGGGACAGGGGTTTTACGAGCAGTACTTC
>NA|TRBJ1-1|NA|TRBV19
CASSIFQNTEAFF
TGTGCCAGTAGTATTTTCCAGAACACTGAAGCTTTCTTT
>NA|TRBJ1-1|TRBD1|TRBV2
CASSSTRDRNTEAFF
TGTGCCAGCAGCTCCACCCGGGACAGAAACACTGAAGCTTTCTTT
>NA|TRBJ1-5|TRBD1|TRBV20-1
CSTGGAGQLNQPQHF
TGCAGTACAGGGGGAGCGGGACAGCTGAATCAGCCCCAGCATTTT
>many|TRBJ2-1|NA|TRBV7-9
CASRPPAQDYYNEQFF
TGTGCCAGCAGACCTCCAGCACAGGACTATTACAATGAGCAGTTCTTC
>many|TRBJ2-3|TRBD1|TRBV20-1
CSARRQGESTDTQYF
TGCAGTGCTAGACGACAGGGGGAGAGCACAGATACGCAGTATTTT
>NA|TRBJ2-7|NA|TRBV20-1
CSAREAPSIEQYF
TGCAGTGCTAGGGAGGCCCCAAGTATCGAGCAGTACTTC
>many|TRBJ2-7|TRBD2|TRBV29-1
CSVERLGLAGYEQYF
TGCAGCGTTGAGAGGCTAGGTCTAGCGGGGTACGAGCAGTACTTC
>many|TRBJ1-5|NA|TRBV28
CASRPYSNQPQHF
TGTGCCAGCAGACCCTATAGCAATCAGCCCCAGCATTTT
>many|TRBJ2-7|NA|TRBV6-5
CASSFSGTGGRQNF
TGTGCCAGCAGTTTTTCCGGGACCGGCGGTAGGCAGAACTTC
>many|TRBJ2-3|TRBD2|TRBV18
CASSPGGLAGTDTQYF
TGTGCCAGCTCACCCGGGGGACTAGCGGGCACAGATACGCAGTATTTT